This is a list of T cell receptor beta chains from one sample in a study of cytomegalovirus exposure and HLA in healthy donors. Generated by immunoSEQ multiplex PCR, the TCRdb table keeps only in-frame clones and is missing some. Of about 140,000 clones in the sample, about 61% are singletons; the top ten hold approximately 1.7%. Material: PBMCs. The receptors originated from a male donor in good health and CMV-seronegative. The conserved cysteine and the conserved F or W are not part of the CDR3 here. Fields, in order: D gene, J gene, V gene, CDR3 protein. A D gene is named only where the DNA matches it firmly.

>.|TRBJ1-1|TRBV6-6
ASSYRGEYIEAF
>TRBD1|TRBJ1-1|TRBV10-3
AIRPRVTGDEAF
>TRBD1|TRBJ1-6|TRBV10-1
ASSDRGQGLENSPLH
>.|TRBJ1-4|TRBV9
ASSESGSPTNEKLF
>.|TRBJ2-2|TRBV9
ASSAAVPQDTGELF
>.|TRBJ1-5|TRBV7-9
ASSLGSFNTFSNQPQH
>TRBD1|TRBJ1-5|TRBV28
ASQGTGGAYSNQPQH
>.|TRBJ1-4|TRBV19
ASGGTSTNEKLF
>TRBD1|TRBJ1-2|TRBV11-2
ASSLTGPGYT
>TRBD1|TRBJ1-5|TRBV10-2
ASRETGGTNQPQH
>.|TRBJ1-5|TRBV7-2
ASSLQVSGNQPQH
>.|TRBJ1-4|TRBV19
ASSMGGGTNEKLF
>.|TRBJ2-5|TRBV5-6
ASSLGRQVVSQETQY
>TRBD1|TRBJ1-5|TRBV30
AWSVPGYGDRVKLIHQPQH
>.|TRBJ1-2|TRBV6-1
ASSDRDTDGYP
>.|.|TRBV5-1
ASSLDNYEQY
>TRBD1|TRBJ2-7|TRBV5-6
ASIGGGGTGTSRIN
>TRBD1|TRBJ1-2|TRBV6-6
ASSYDTGGAYGYT
>.|TRBJ1-2|TRBV7-2
ASSSRATENYGYT
>.|TRBJ1-3|TRBV9
ASSVGGHPGNTIY
>TRBD1|TRBJ1-2|TRBV5-4
ASSFIGTGNYGYT
>.|TRBJ2-1|TRBV28
ASSPQEYNEQF
>TRBD1|TRBJ1-4|TRBV4-1
ASSPQGDRPHEKLF
>TRBD1|TRBJ1-3|TRBV9
ASSVLSGTGDSTIY
>TRBD1|TRBJ2-5|TRBV7-6
ASSSQTGVRETQY
>.|TRBJ2-1|TRBV7-2
ASSEEGDEQF
>.|TRBJ2-5|TRBV5-4
ASSLEARGVETQY